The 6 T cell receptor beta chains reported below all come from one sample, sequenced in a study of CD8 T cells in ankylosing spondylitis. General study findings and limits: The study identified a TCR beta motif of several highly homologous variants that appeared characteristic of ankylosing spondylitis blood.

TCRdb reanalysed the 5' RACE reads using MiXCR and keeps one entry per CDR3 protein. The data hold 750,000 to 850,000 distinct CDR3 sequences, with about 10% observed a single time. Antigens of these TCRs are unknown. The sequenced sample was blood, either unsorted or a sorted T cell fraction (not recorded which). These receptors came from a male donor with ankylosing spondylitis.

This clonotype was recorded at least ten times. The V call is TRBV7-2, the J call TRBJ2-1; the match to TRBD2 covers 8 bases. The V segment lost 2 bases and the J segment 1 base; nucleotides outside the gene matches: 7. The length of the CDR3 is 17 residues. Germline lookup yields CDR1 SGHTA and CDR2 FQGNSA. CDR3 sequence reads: CASSLSSAGASYNEQFF. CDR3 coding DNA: TGTGCCAGCAGCTTATCATCAGCGGGGGCTTCCTACAATGAGCAGTTCTTC.

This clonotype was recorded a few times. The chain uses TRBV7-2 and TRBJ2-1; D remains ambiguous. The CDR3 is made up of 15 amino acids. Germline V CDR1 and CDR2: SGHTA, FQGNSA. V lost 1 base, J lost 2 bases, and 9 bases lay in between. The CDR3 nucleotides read TGTGCCAGCAGCTTAGGGCCGATCGCCTACAATGAGCAGTTCTTC. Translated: CASSLGPIAYNEQFF.

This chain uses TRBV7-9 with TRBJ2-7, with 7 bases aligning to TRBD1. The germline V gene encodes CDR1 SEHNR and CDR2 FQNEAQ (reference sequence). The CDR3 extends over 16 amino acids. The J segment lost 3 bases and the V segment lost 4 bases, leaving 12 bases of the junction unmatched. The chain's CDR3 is CASSSDRDSRHYEQYF. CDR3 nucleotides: TGTGCCAGCAGCTCTGACCGGGACAGTCGTCACTACGAGCAGTACTTC.

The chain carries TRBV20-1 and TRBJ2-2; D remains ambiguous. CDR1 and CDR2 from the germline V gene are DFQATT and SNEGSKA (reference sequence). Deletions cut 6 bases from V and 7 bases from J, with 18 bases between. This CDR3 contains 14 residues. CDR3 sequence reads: CSAGRAPLGGELFF. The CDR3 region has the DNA TGCAGTGCCGGCCGGGCCCCATTAGGCGGGGAGCTGTTTTTT.

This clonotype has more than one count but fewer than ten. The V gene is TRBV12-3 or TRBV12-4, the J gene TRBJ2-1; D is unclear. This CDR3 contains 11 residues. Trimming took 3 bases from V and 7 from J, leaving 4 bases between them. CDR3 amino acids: CASSFQNEQFF. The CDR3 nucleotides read TGTGCCAGCAGTTTTCAAAATGAGCAGTTCTTC.

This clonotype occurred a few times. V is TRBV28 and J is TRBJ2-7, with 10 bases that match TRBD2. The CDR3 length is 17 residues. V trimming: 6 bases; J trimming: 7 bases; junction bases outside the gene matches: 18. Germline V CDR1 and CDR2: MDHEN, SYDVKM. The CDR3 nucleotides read TGTGCCAGCAGCTCGATAGGAGCGGGAGGGTCCTTGGGGGAGCAGTACTTC. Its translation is CASSSIGAGGSLGEQYF.